This is a list of T cell receptor beta chains from one sample in a study of CD8+CD57+ T cells in acquired aplastic anemia. TCRdb itself ran the reads through MiXCR, one entry per CDR3 protein. Among 200,000 to 250,000 distinct CDR3 sequences listed, about a third were seen once. Sequenced material: sorted CD4+, CD8+, or CD8+CD57+ T cells (not recorded which) from PBMCs. The source of these receptors is a human donor in good health, serving as a control. CDR3s include the opening cysteine and the closing phenylalanine or tryptophan. The order of the fields is V gene, clone size, D gene, J gene, CDR3 DNA, CDR3 protein. A D gene is named only where the DNA matches it firmly. Some rows mark clone size as missing; the rest say once, few, many or name a class of expanded clone.

>TRBV5-1|few|TRBD1|TRBJ2-5
TGCGCCAGCAGCTGGGGTGCCGGACAGGGTGAAGAGACCCAGTACTTC
CASSWGAGQGEETQYF
>TRBV10-2|many|-|TRBJ2-1
TGCGCCAGCAGGGAGGGGAATGAGCAGTTCTTC
CASREGNEQFF
>TRBV19|-|TRBD2|TRBJ2-5
TGTGCCAGTAGTAAGGTCGGGGGGGCTAGCGGAGCTACGAAAGGGACCCAGTACTTC
CASSKVGGASGATKGTQYF
>TRBV10-2|few|TRBD1|TRBJ2-7
TGTGCCAGCAGGGACGGGACAGGGGGCATCTATGAGCAGTACTTC
CASRDGTGGIYEQYF
>TRBV2|many|-|TRBJ2-2
TGTGCCAGCAGCTACCAATACACCGGGGAGCTGTTTTTT
CASSYQYTGELFF
>TRBV20-1|-|-|TRBJ1-4
TGCAGTGCTAGACAGGGTGAAGAAAAACTGTTTTTT
CSARQGEEKLFF
>TRBV7-2|few|-|TRBJ2-7
TGTGCCAGCAGCCTCTGGGCAACCTACGAGCAGTACTTC
CASSLWATYEQYF
>TRBV7-9|-|TRBD1|TRBJ2-3
TGTGCCAGCAGCAGGGGACAGGGGGCAGATACGCAGTATTTT
CASSRGQGADTQYF
>TRBV7-9|many|TRBD1|TRBJ2-7
TGTGCCAGCAGCGGTTTCCGGGACAGGGCGGGCGAGCAGTACTTC
CASSGFRDRAGEQYF
>TRBV5-4|-|TRBD1|TRBJ2-4
TGTGCCAGCAGCATCCTCGGACAGGACCACTTAGCCAAAAACATTCAGTACTTC
CASSILGQDHLAKNIQYF
>TRBV5-6|many|-|TRBJ1-3
TGTGCCAGCAGCTTGTCCCTCTCTGGAAACACCATATATTTT
CASSLSLSGNTIYF
>TRBV10-1|many|-|TRBJ1-6
TGCGCCAGCAGTGACGTCAGGGGAATGGAATATAATTCACCCCTCCACTTT
CASSDVRGMEYNSPLHF
>TRBV7-2|many|TRBD1|TRBJ1-2
TGTGCCAGCAGCCGGGACAGGCCCTATGGCTACACCTTC
CASSRDRPYGYTF
>TRBV5-5|-|-|TRBJ2-3
TGTGCCAGCAGCTTGATCTTCGACACAGATACGCAGTATTTT
CASSLIFDTDTQYF
>TRBV9|-|TRBD2|TRBJ2-2
TGTGCCAGCAGCGTGGGACTAGCGGGGGCCACCGGGGAGCTGTTTTTT
CASSVGLAGATGELFF
>TRBV7-8|-|-|TRBJ2-3
TGTGCCAGCAGCTTGTTTTATACGCAGTATTTT
CASSLFYTQYF
>TRBV7-9|many|-|TRBJ2-5
TGTGCCAGCAGCTCCTATCCCACGGGGGAGACCCAGTACTTC
CASSSYPTGETQYF
>TRBV19|many|-|TRBJ1-1
TGTGCCAGTAGTATCGACAGGCTCGGTGAAGCTTTCTTT
CASSIDRLGEAFF
>TRBV30|few|TRBD2|TRBJ2-5
TGTGCCTGGAGGTCCGCTCGACTAGCTGCACAAGAGACCCAGTACTTC
CAWRSARLAAQETQYF
>TRBV10-3|-|-|TRBJ2-2
TGTGCCATCAGTGCCCCCCCGAACACCGGGGAGCTGTTTTTT
CAISAPPNTGELFF
>TRBV7-9|many|-|TRBJ2-1
TGTGCCAGCAGCTTAGTAGGGGTCACCTACAATGAGCAGTTCTTC
CASSLVGVTYNEQFF
>TRBV20-1|few|TRBD2|TRBJ2-2
TGCAGTGCTAGGGCCCGGTTTACGGGGGGGTACACCGGGGAGCTGTTTTTT
CSARARFTGGYTGELFF
>TRBV20-1|once|TRBD2|TRBJ2-3
TGCAGTGCCGCCCCCCTAGTGCGCGGGGGTACGCAGTATTTT
CSAAPLVRGGTQYF
>TRBV24-1|many|TRBD1|TRBJ2-5
TGTGCCACCAGTGATCCCCGGACAGGGCTAGGAGAGACCCAGTACTTC
CATSDPRTGLGETQYF
>TRBV10-3|many|TRBD1|TRBJ1-6
TGTGCCATCAGTGATAGGTTGGGGACAGGGCCTTCACCCCTCCACTTT
CAISDRLGTGPSPLHF
>TRBV14|many|-|TRBJ2-5
TGTGCCAGCAGCCACCCCCGGGGGATTGAGACCCAGTACTTC
CASSHPRGIETQYF
>TRBV4-1|-|-|TRBJ2-2
TGCGCCAGCAGCCAAAGAGGGACCGGGGAGCTGTTTTTT
CASSQRGTGELFF
>TRBV5-1|-|TRBD1|TRBJ1-2
TGCCCCAGCAGCCTCTGGGACAGGGAGGCTGGCTACACCTTC
CPSSLWDREAGYTF
>TRBV19|-|-|TRBJ2-3
TGTGCCAGTAGTATGTGGGGACCGTTGAGAGATACGCAGTATTTT
CASSMWGPLRDTQYF
>TRBV20-1|-|TRBD1|TRBJ1-2
TGCAGTGTACAGGGGCATGGCTACACCTTC
CSVQGHGYTF
>TRBV15|many|-|TRBJ1-6
TGTGCCACGGGCCCAGGGGACTATAATTCACCCCTCCACTTT
CATGPGDYNSPLHF
>TRBV5-1|many|-|TRBJ1-3
TGCGCCAGCAGCTCGACAGTGGGCGGAAACACCATATATTTT
CASSSTVGGNTIYF
>TRBV6-1|many|-|TRBJ2-7
TGTGCCAGCATGCTGAGCGGGCATGACTACGAGCAGTACTTC
CASMLSGHDYEQYF
>TRBV19|-|-|TRBJ2-2
TGTGCCAGTAGTATTTGGACCACCGGGGAGCTGTCTTTT
CASSIWTTGELSF
>TRBV25-1|once|-|TRBJ2-2
TGTGCCAGCAGTGAAACCGGGGAGCTGTTTTTT
CASSETGELFF
>TRBV20-1|-|-|TRBJ2-1
TGCAGTGCGCTAAACGGACAGACCCCCCCCTACAATGAGCAGTTCTTC
CSALNGQTPPYNEQFF
>TRBV24-1|-|TRBD2|TRBJ2-7
TGTGCCACCAGTGATTCAGGGACTAGCGGGAGTCAATACGAGCAGTACTTC
CATSDSGTSGSQYEQYF